These 8 T cell receptor beta chains were sequenced from one sample in a study of blood T cell repertoires in COVID-19. The repertoire was sequenced with immunoSEQ multiplex PCR; TCRdb's copy has only in-frame clones and lacks some. The data show roughly 160,000 clones, with 82% seen just once and 18% held by the top ten. The sequencing input was PBMCs or T cells enriched from blood (not recorded which). Receptors originate from a man aged 60 to 75 who had recovered from COVID-19.

J is TRBJ2-7 and V is TRBV7-8; D is uncertain. The CDR3 contains 13 residues. Trimming removed 4 bases from V and 2 bases from J, with 9 bases in between. Germline CDR1 is SGHVS and CDR2 is FQNEAQ. The CDR3 loop reads CASSSDGAYEQYF. CDR3 in DNA: TGTGCCAGCAGCTCTGACGGAGCCTACGAGCAGTACTTC.

The V gene is TRBV9, the J gene TRBJ2-7; the match to TRBD1 covers 7 bases. Losses at the gene ends were 4 bases for V and 5 bases for J; bases not matched to a gene: 12. CDR3 length: 15 residues. Germline V gene sequence: CDR1 SGDLS, CDR2 YYNGEE. CDR3 region: CASSPRGQVSNEQYF. CDR3 bases: TGTGCCAGCAGCCCCCGAGGACAGGTTAGCAACGAGCAGTACTTC. Based on the CDR3 plus reference TRBV9 and TRBJ2-7, the full variable domain is DSGVTQTPKHLITATGQRVTLRCSPRSGDLSVYWYQQSLDQGLQFLIQYYNGEERAKGNILERFSAQQFPDLHSELNLSSLELGDSALYFCASSPRGQVSNEQYFGPGTRLTVT.

V is TRBV29-1 and J is TRBJ1-1; no clear D gene. The CDR3 consists of 12 residues. Germline V gene data show CDR1 as SQVTM and CDR2 as ANQGSEA. Trimming cost V 5 bases and J 0 bases, with 7 bases left between them. DNA for the CDR3: TGCAGCGTTATTTCTATGAACACTGAAGCTTTCTTT. Its protein is CSVISMNTEAFF. Filled out from reference TRBV29-1 and TRBJ1-1, the complete variable domain reads SAVISQKPSRDICQRGTSLTIQCQVDSQVTMMFWYRQQPGQSLTLIATANQGSEATYESGFVIDKFPISRPNLTFSTLTVSNMSPEDSSIYLCSVISMNTEAFFGQGTRLTVV.

V gene TRBV2 combines with J gene TRBJ2-7; 12 bases fit TRBD2. Germline trimming cut 7 bases from V and 6 bases from J; bases unmatched to any gene: 10. Germline CDR1 and CDR2: SNHLY and FYNNEI. There are 15 residues in the CDR3. The CDR3 DNA reads as TGTGCCAGCATGCGAACGACTAGCGGGAGTTCCGAGCAGTACTTC. Protein: CASMRTTSGSSEQYF. Full variable domain (remainder filled in from reference TRBV2 and TRBJ2-7): EPEVTQTPSHQVTQMGQEVILRCVPISNHLYFYWYRQILGQKVEFLVSFYNNEISEKSEIFDDQFSVERPDGSNFTLKIRSTKLEDSAMYFCASMRTTSGSSEQYFGPGTRLTVT.

This chain joins TRBV5-8 and TRBJ1-4; 10 bases line up with TRBD1. V lost 4 bases to trimming and J lost 3 bases; unmatched junction nucleotides: 9. The germline CDR1 and CDR2 sequences are SGHTS and YDEGEE. The CDR3 is 17 amino acids. CDR3 nucleotide sequence: TGTGCCAGCAGCCTGGGACAGGGGAGGTTACCTAATGAAAAACTGTTTTTT. Residues: CASSLGQGRLPNEKLFF.

The J gene is TRBJ1-5, the V gene TRBV25-1, with D possibly being TRBD1 (5 bases). The CDR3 runs 12 residues. V was clipped by 4 bases and J by 6 bases, with 7 bases between them. Germline lookup yields CDR1 MGHDK and CDR2 SYGVNS. The CDR3 loop reads CASSVGVQPQHF. CDR3 DNA sequence: TGTGCCAGCAGTGTAGGGGTTCAGCCCCAGCATTTT.

The chain combines TRBV9 with TRBJ2-4; 14 nucleotides agree with TRBD2. The germline CDR1 and CDR2 sequences are SGDLS and YYNGEE. The CDR3 extends over 19 amino acids. After removal of 3 bases from V and 5 bases from J, the junction contained 13 bases not matched to a gene. Here the CDR3 reads CASSGVPGLAGAPQNIQYF. The CDR3 region has the DNA TGTGCCAGCAGCGGGGTCCCGGGACTAGCGGGAGCACCACAAAACATTCAGTACTTC.

V is TRBV5-1 and J is TRBJ1-1; TRBD1 might be the D (5 bases). The CDR3 has 14 residues. Trimming removed 3 bases at V and 8 bases at J, with 17 bases between. The germline V gene has CDR1 SGHRS and CDR2 YFSETQ. CDR3 DNA: TGCGCCAGCAGCTGGGGCGGAGACAATGGGGAAGCTTTCTTT. It is translated as CASSWGGDNGEAFF.